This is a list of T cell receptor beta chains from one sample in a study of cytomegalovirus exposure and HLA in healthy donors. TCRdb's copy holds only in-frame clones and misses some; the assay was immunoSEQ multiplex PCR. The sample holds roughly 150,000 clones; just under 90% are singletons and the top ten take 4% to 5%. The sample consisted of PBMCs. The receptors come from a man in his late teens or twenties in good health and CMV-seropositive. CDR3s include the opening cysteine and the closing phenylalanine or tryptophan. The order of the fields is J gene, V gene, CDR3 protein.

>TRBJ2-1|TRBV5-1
CASSLGQKPGLADNEQFF
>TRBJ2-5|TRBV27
CASNPWTQYF
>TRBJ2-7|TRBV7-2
CASSFVGGGQGGAYEQYF
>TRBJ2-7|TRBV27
CASSPRAGGPVEEQYF
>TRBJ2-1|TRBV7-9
CASSSKAGLAGGEQFF
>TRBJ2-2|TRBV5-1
CASSSNLAGLSMFF
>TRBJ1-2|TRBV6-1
CASSERTGWSGYTF
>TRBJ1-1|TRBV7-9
CASSHRRGAVTEAFF
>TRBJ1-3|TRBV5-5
CASSFSPQDRRNTIYF
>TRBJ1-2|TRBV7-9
CASSLVPQGGYTF
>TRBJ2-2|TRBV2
CASSWTGTGELFF
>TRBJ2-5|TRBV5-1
CASSDGQGVETQYF
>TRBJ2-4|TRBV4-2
CASSPTPGSTKNIQYF
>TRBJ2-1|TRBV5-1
CASSFSSLYEASGSNEQFF
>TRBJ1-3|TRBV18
CASSPLEGRTGNTIYF
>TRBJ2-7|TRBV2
CASSTLAGSYEQYF
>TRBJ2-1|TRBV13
CASSLETSGRETSYNEQFF
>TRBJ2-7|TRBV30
CAWSVRDRAYEQYF
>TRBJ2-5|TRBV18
CASSPVAGQTGETQYF
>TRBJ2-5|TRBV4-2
CASSPDLGGTQYF
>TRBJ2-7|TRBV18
CASSPQVGAGSYEQYF
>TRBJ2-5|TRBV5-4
CASSPQGVEETQYF
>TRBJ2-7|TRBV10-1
CASSKQGLGNEQYF
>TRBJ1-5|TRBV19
CASSIRQAQNQPQHF
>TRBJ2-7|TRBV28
CASSPRDRGRLEQYF
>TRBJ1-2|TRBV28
CASSFATRRYGYTF
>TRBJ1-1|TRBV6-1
CASSEQALNTEAFF
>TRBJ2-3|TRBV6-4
CASSDFAGAGTDTQYF
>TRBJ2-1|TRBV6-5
CASSWGTSEFF
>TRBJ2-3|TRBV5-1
CASSLDQGAGGTDTQYF
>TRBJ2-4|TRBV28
CASSSPNMFRAKNIQYF
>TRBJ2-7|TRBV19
CASSIKSLAGYEQYF
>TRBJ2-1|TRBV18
CASSPGTAYNEQFF
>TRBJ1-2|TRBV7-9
CASSPRRDPNYGYTF
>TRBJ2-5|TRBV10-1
CASSEWGLAGVRETQYF
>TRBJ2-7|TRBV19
CASSIVPTGGEQYF
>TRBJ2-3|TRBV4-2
CASSQLAGGTTDTQYF
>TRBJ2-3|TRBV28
CASSLYHSGRVVTDTQYF
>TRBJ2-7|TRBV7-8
CASSLPSGGQGAGEQYF
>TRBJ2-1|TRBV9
CASSARQGSGEQFF
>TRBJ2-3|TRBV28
CATHNRQGADTQYF
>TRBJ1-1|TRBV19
CASSIRDRGLFAFF
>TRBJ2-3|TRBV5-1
CASSLLLAGVSDTQYF
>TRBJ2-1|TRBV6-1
CASSQGRLIEQFF
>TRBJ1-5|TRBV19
CASSMGTGQPQHF
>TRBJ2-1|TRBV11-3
CASSSTGALSYNEQFF
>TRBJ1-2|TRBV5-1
CASSPRDSDNYGYTF
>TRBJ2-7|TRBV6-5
CASSYEAGVREQYF